This is a list of T cell receptor beta chains from one sample in a study of shared clonotypes between healthy human individuals. The protocol was immunoSEQ multiplex PCR, while the TCRdb copy is restricted to in-frame clones and leaves out a portion. The sample carries roughly 2.1 million clones, 93% recorded once. The sequencing sample was made of naive CD8+ T cells from PBMCs. Source of these receptors: a man aged 18-30 years in good health. Some clones in this sample may be carry-over from other donors' samples. The CDR3 runs from the conserved cysteine through the conserved F or W. Fields, in order: D gene, V gene, J gene, clone size, CDR3 DNA, CDR3 protein. A D gene is named only where the DNA matches it firmly. Rows give clone size only sometimes, using once, few, many, or a class for an expanded clone.

d_call: TRBD2; v_call: TRBV7-3; j_call: TRBJ2-3; clone_size: NA; cdr3_nt: TGTGCCAGCAGCCCAATCGGGACTAGCGGAACAGATACGCAGTATTTT; cdr3_aa: CASSPIGTSGTDTQYF
d_call: NA; v_call: TRBV5-1; j_call: TRBJ2-7; clone_size: NA; cdr3_nt: TGCGCCAGCAAAGGCGGGTACGAGCAGTACTTC; cdr3_aa: CASKGGYEQYF
d_call: NA; v_call: TRBV27; j_call: TRBJ1-5; clone_size: NA; cdr3_nt: TGTGCCAGCAGTTTACATGGGCGGACAGCTAATCAGCCCCAGCATTTT; cdr3_aa: CASSLHGRTANQPQHF
d_call: NA; v_call: TRBV6-1; j_call: TRBJ1-2; clone_size: NA; cdr3_nt: TGTGCCAGCAGCGAAACATTAAACCAGGGTACGCGCTACACCTTC; cdr3_aa: CASSETLNQGTRYTF
d_call: NA; v_call: TRBV7-8; j_call: TRBJ2-5; clone_size: NA; cdr3_nt: TGTGCCAGCAGCCCATCCTGGGGCGGCGGTGACCAAGAGACCCAGTACTTC; cdr3_aa: CASSPSWGGGDQETQYF
d_call: NA; v_call: TRBV7-6; j_call: TRBJ2-4; clone_size: NA; cdr3_nt: TGTGCCAGCAGTCCCACCCCTCGAGGGGCAATCGAGGACATTCAGTACTTC; cdr3_aa: CASSPTPRGAIEDIQYF
d_call: NA; v_call: TRBV6-6; j_call: TRBJ1-5; clone_size: once; cdr3_nt: TGTGCCAGCAGTTACCCGGACAGCAATCAGCCCCAGCATTTT; cdr3_aa: CASSYPDSNQPQHF
d_call: NA; v_call: TRBV27; j_call: TRBJ1-1; clone_size: NA; cdr3_nt: TGTGCCAGCAGACCCGTGGTTCTGGGCATGAACACTGAAGCTTTCTTT; cdr3_aa: CASRPVVLGMNTEAFF
d_call: NA; v_call: TRBV9; j_call: TRBJ1-1; clone_size: few; cdr3_nt: TGTGCCAGCAGCGCTACAGGCAACACTGAAGCTTTCTTT; cdr3_aa: CASSATGNTEAFF
d_call: NA; v_call: TRBV19; j_call: TRBJ2-7; clone_size: NA; cdr3_nt: TGTGCCAGTAGTATACTCCTCGGGACCCCCTACGAGCAGTACTTC; cdr3_aa: CASSILLGTPYEQYF
d_call: NA; v_call: TRBV7-3; j_call: TRBJ1-2; clone_size: NA; cdr3_nt: TGTGCCAGCAGCTTAGGGGGAGTCTATGGCTACACCTTC; cdr3_aa: CASSLGGVYGYTF
d_call: NA; v_call: TRBV4-1; j_call: TRBJ1-5; clone_size: few; cdr3_nt: TGCGCCAGCAGCCCTCCACTGGGGCAGAACAATCAGCCCCAGCATTTT; cdr3_aa: CASSPPLGQNNQPQHF
d_call: TRBD2; v_call: TRBV29-1; j_call: TRBJ2-1; clone_size: NA; cdr3_nt: TGCAGCTTGGGACTAAAGGACAATGAGCAGTTCTTC; cdr3_aa: CSLGLKDNEQFF
d_call: TRBD2; v_call: TRBV5-4; j_call: TRBJ2-7; clone_size: NA; cdr3_nt: TGTGCCAGCAGGGATAGCGGGAGCTCCTACGAGCAGTACTTC; cdr3_aa: CASRDSGSSYEQYF
d_call: NA; v_call: TRBV29-1; j_call: TRBJ2-5; clone_size: NA; cdr3_nt: TGCAGCGTTGCCCTGAGGGGTGGGCAAGAGACCCAGTACTTC; cdr3_aa: CSVALRGGQETQYF
d_call: NA; v_call: TRBV14; j_call: TRBJ2-7; clone_size: few; cdr3_nt: TGTGCCAGCAGCCAAGCAGCCTACGAGCAGTACTTC; cdr3_aa: CASSQAAYEQYF
d_call: TRBD1; v_call: TRBV25-1; j_call: TRBJ2-7; clone_size: NA; cdr3_nt: TGTGCCAGCAGGGACGACAGGGTCTCCTACGAGCAGTACTTC; cdr3_aa: CASRDDRVSYEQYF
d_call: NA; v_call: TRBV28; j_call: TRBJ2-3; clone_size: NA; cdr3_nt: TGTGCCAGCAGTCTCCCCCTTGGCCCCGAGGGTCAAGATACGCAGTATTTT; cdr3_aa: CASSLPLGPEGQDTQYF
d_call: TRBD2; v_call: TRBV25-1; j_call: TRBJ2-7; clone_size: NA; cdr3_nt: TGTGCCAGCAGTGATGGGGGGTCTAGCGGTACCTACGAGCAGTACTTC; cdr3_aa: CASSDGGSSGTYEQYF
d_call: NA; v_call: TRBV14; j_call: TRBJ2-1; clone_size: NA; cdr3_nt: TGTGCCAGCAGCCAGGCCCTTTTGGTGCCTGGCAATGAGCAGTTCTTC; cdr3_aa: CASSQALLVPGNEQFF
d_call: NA; v_call: TRBV9; j_call: TRBJ2-4; clone_size: NA; cdr3_nt: TGTGCCAGCATCGGCGCTTACTTC; cdr3_aa: CASIGAYF
d_call: TRBD2; v_call: TRBV18; j_call: TRBJ2-7; clone_size: NA; cdr3_nt: TGTGCCAGCTCTTCCCCCCACGGGAGGGAACCCTACGAGCAGTACTTC; cdr3_aa: CASSSPHGREPYEQYF
d_call: TRBD2; v_call: TRBV15; j_call: TRBJ2-1; clone_size: NA; cdr3_nt: TGTGCCACCAGCAGAGATTGGTCGAATAGCGGGAGGGCCGAAACCTACAATGAGCAGTTCTTC; cdr3_aa: CATSRDWSNSGRAETYNEQFF
d_call: TRBD1; v_call: TRBV27; j_call: TRBJ1-4; clone_size: NA; cdr3_nt: TGTGCCAGCAGACCCCACCCCAGGGGGCCTTTAGAAAAACTGTTTTTT; cdr3_aa: CASRPHPRGPLEKLFF
d_call: NA; v_call: TRBV19; j_call: TRBJ2-2; clone_size: NA; cdr3_nt: TGTGCCAGTAGTACTGGTCTCCCCGGGGAGCTGTTTTTT; cdr3_aa: CASSTGLPGELFF
d_call: NA; v_call: TRBV9; j_call: TRBJ1-5; clone_size: NA; cdr3_nt: TGTGCCAGCAGCGTAGACGTAAATCAGCCCCAGCATTTT; cdr3_aa: CASSVDVNQPQHF
d_call: NA; v_call: TRBV5-8; j_call: TRBJ1-5; clone_size: once; cdr3_nt: TGTGCCAGCAGCTTTTCAGAAGGGGCCAATCAGCCCCAGCATTTT; cdr3_aa: CASSFSEGANQPQHF
d_call: TRBD1; v_call: TRBV27; j_call: TRBJ2-7; clone_size: NA; cdr3_nt: TGTGCCAGCTCCGGGACAGGGGGCTACGAGCAGTACTTC; cdr3_aa: CASSGTGGYEQYF
d_call: NA; v_call: TRBV6-5; j_call: TRBJ2-2; clone_size: few; cdr3_nt: TGTGCCAGCACTTATAGACTTGACCACACCGGGGAGCTGTTTTTT; cdr3_aa: CASTYRLDHTGELFF
d_call: NA; v_call: TRBV7-2; j_call: TRBJ2-7; clone_size: NA; cdr3_nt: TGTGCCAGCAGCCAAGCAGCATTGAGGGGGTACGAGCAGTACTTC; cdr3_aa: CASSQAALRGYEQYF
d_call: NA; v_call: TRBV7-3; j_call: TRBJ1-1; clone_size: NA; cdr3_nt: TGTGCCAGCAGCTTCGACATTGGGGTGGAAGCTTTCTTT; cdr3_aa: CASSFDIGVEAFF
d_call: NA; v_call: TRBV27; j_call: TRBJ2-7; clone_size: NA; cdr3_nt: TGTGCCAGCAGTTACGGACTAACCTACGAGCAGTACTTC; cdr3_aa: CASSYGLTYEQYF
d_call: TRBD2; v_call: TRBV5-1; j_call: TRBJ2-3; clone_size: NA; cdr3_nt: TGCGCCAGCAGCTACGGACTAGCGAGCACAGATACGCAGTATTTT; cdr3_aa: CASSYGLASTDTQYF
d_call: NA; v_call: TRBV6-4; j_call: TRBJ2-1; clone_size: NA; cdr3_nt: TGTGCCAGCAGTGGATGGGGTGGAGGAGCGGGCCGCTCTGGTGAGCAGTTCTTC; cdr3_aa: CASSGWGGGAGRSGEQFF
d_call: TRBD1; v_call: TRBV28; j_call: TRBJ2-3; clone_size: NA; cdr3_nt: TGTGCCAGCGGGACCGGACAGGGCACAGATACGCAGTATTTT; cdr3_aa: CASGTGQGTDTQYF
d_call: NA; v_call: TRBV6-4; j_call: TRBJ2-3; clone_size: NA; cdr3_nt: TGTGCCAGCAGTCCCAGAACTACAGATACGCAGTATTTT; cdr3_aa: CASSPRTTDTQYF
d_call: TRBD1; v_call: TRBV4-3; j_call: TRBJ2-7; clone_size: NA; cdr3_nt: TGCGCCAGCAGCGCCGGGACAGGGGGTTCCAGCTCCTACGAGCAGTACTTC; cdr3_aa: CASSAGTGGSSSYEQYF
d_call: NA; v_call: TRBV28; j_call: TRBJ2-7; clone_size: NA; cdr3_nt: TGTGCCAGCAGACCTGTGAGATACGGGGCGTCCTACGAGCAGTACTTC; cdr3_aa: CASRPVRYGASYEQYF
d_call: NA; v_call: TRBV14; j_call: TRBJ1-5; clone_size: NA; cdr3_nt: TGTGCCAGCAGCCAGGGGGTAAGGCAGCCCCAGCATTTT; cdr3_aa: CASSQGVRQPQHF
d_call: TRBD2; v_call: TRBV19; j_call: TRBJ2-7; clone_size: NA; cdr3_nt: TGTGCCAGTAGTACGGGACTAGCGGCGATCGGGGAGCAGTACTTC; cdr3_aa: CASSTGLAAIGEQYF
d_call: NA; v_call: TRBV4-3; j_call: TRBJ1-3; clone_size: NA; cdr3_nt: TGCGCCAGCAGCCAAGAATTGTATAAGGGGGTGTCCGGAAACACCATATATTTT; cdr3_aa: CASSQELYKGVSGNTIYF
d_call: NA; v_call: TRBV18; j_call: TRBJ2-1; clone_size: NA; cdr3_nt: TGTGCCAGCTCAAACAATCCCTACAATGAGCAGTTCTTC; cdr3_aa: CASSNNPYNEQFF
d_call: NA; v_call: TRBV18; j_call: TRBJ2-2; clone_size: NA; cdr3_nt: TGTGCCAGCTCACAGGACACCGGGGAGCTGTTTTTT; cdr3_aa: CASSQDTGELFF
d_call: NA; v_call: TRBV6-1; j_call: TRBJ2-7; clone_size: NA; cdr3_nt: TGTGCCAGCGGGTTTCCCTGGAGGGCACGGGGCGAGCAGTACTTC; cdr3_aa: CASGFPWRARGEQYF
d_call: NA; v_call: TRBV7-9; j_call: TRBJ2-7; clone_size: NA; cdr3_nt: TGTGCCAGCAGCTTATCACCAGGGACCGAGCAGTACTTC; cdr3_aa: CASSLSPGTEQYF
d_call: TRBD1; v_call: TRBV6-5; j_call: TRBJ2-7; clone_size: NA; cdr3_nt: TGTGCCAGCAGATCCCACAGGGGGACCTACGAGCAGTACTTC; cdr3_aa: CASRSHRGTYEQYF
d_call: NA; v_call: TRBV5-8; j_call: TRBJ2-1; clone_size: once; cdr3_nt: TGTGCCAGCAGCTTGGAAGCTAGCGACTACAATGAGCAGTTCTTC; cdr3_aa: CASSLEASDYNEQFF
d_call: NA; v_call: TRBV19; j_call: TRBJ2-2; clone_size: NA; cdr3_nt: TGTGCCAGTAGTAGGACAGCCATCCCGTCGTCCGGGACCGGGGAGCTGTTTTTT; cdr3_aa: CASSRTAIPSSGTGELFF